Following are 23 T cell receptor beta chains from one sample sequenced in a study of spatial heterogeneity in lung cancer. General study points: Within tumors, counts of expanded alpha and beta TCRs tracked tumor mutation counts.

Time point in this sample: sample taken at primary tumor resection. TCRdb reprocessed the 5' RACE reads with MiXCR, giving one entry per CDR3 protein. In the table there are approximately 3,500 distinct CDR3 sequences, approximately 26% of which are singletons. Antigens for these TCRs are unknown. The sequencing used lung tumor tissue, collected at surgery. These TCRs come from a male donor with early-stage non-small cell lung cancer.

In the case of this clonotype: Little can be read into the size of this beta chain, an off-target read in a library designed for alpha chains. The chain carries TRBV3-1 and TRBJ2-3; D is perhaps TRBD1 or TRBD2 (5 bases each). The CDR3 consists of 17 residues. CDR1 and CDR2 (germline): LGHDT, YNNKEL (reference sequence). Trimming pared 0 bases from V and 2 bases from J, leaving 15 bases between. As DNA, the CDR3 is TGTGCCAGCAGCCAAGATATAGGGACGGCCCTCACAGATACGCAGTATTTT. Its protein product is CASSQDIGTALTDTQYF.

Regarding this clonotype: For a library built for alpha chains, this beta chain is a stray read; little rests on its size. This chain links TRBV11-2 with TRBJ2-1; TRBD2 agrees at 10 bases. The CDR3 totals 21 residues. CDR1 SGHAT and CDR2 FQNNGV come from the germline V gene. After removal of 5 bases from V and 0 bases from J, the junction contained 19 bases not matched to a gene. This chain's CDR3 is CASSQDTKRLAGQSSYNEQFF. CDR3 nucleotide sequence: TGTGCCAGCAGCCAAGACACCAAGAGACTAGCGGGTCAGAGCTCCTACAATGAGCAGTTCTTC.

By sample fraction, this clonotype is medium-sized (0.01 to 0.1%). Because the library targeted alpha chains, this beta chain is an off-target read whose size means little. The V gene is TRBV7-8, the J gene TRBJ2-7; 11 nucleotides agree with TRBD2. CDR1 is SGHVS, CDR2 FQNEAQ, per germline. CDR3 length equals 14 residues. V shed 5 bases, J shed 5 bases, and the junction held 5 bases outside the gene matches. CDR3 sequence (DNA): TGTGCCAGCAGCCTGCTGGGACTAGCGGACGAGCAGTACTTC. As protein: CASSLLGLADEQYF.

A remark on this clonotype: This beta chain was picked up by a library intended for alpha chains and is off target, so its count carries little meaning. The gene calls are TRBV7-9 and TRBJ1-5; D might be TRBD1 (5 bases). The germline V and J ends were trimmed by 8 bases and 0 bases, with 8 bases remaining between them. CDR1 and CDR2 from the germline V gene are SEHNR and FQNEAQ (reference sequence). There are 13 residues in the CDR3. The CDR3 region has the DNA TGTGCCAGCGGGGACGCTAGCAATCAGCCCCAGCATTTT. Translating it yields CASGDASNQPQHF.

Worth noting for this clonotype: Because the library targeted alpha chains, this beta chain is an off-target read whose size means little. V usage is TRBV6-2 or TRBV6-3 and J usage is TRBJ2-2; D gene unclear. Germline values: CDR1 MNHEY, CDR2 SVGEGT. The ends were cut back, 4 bases at V and 2 bases at J, with 5 bases in the middle. The CDR3 extends over 13 amino acids. This CDR3 is CASSWVNTGELFF. The CDR3 DNA reads TGTGCCAGCAGTTGGGTAAACACCGGGGAGCTGTTTTTT.

As for this clonotype: This beta chain is an unintended read in a library built for alpha chains; its size means little. This rearrangement joins TRBV7-2 to TRBJ1-4; D is ambiguous. The CDR3 contains 12 residues. Germline V gene sequence: CDR1 SGHTA, CDR2 FQGNSA. V was trimmed by 3 bases and J by 7 bases, leaving 6 bases between them. The CDR3 is CASSLSTEKLFF. CDR3 sequence (DNA): TGTGCCAGCAGCTTGTCCACTGAAAAACTGTTTTTT.

This clonotype is labeled as medium-sized. With the library built for alpha chains, this beta chain is off target and its frequency is not meaningful. The chain combines TRBV28 with TRBJ2-1; weak D call: TRBD1 (6 bases). The germline gives CDR1 MDHEN, CDR2 SYDVKM. The CDR3 runs to 14 residues. Between the trimmed V and J ends, which lost 6 bases and 8 bases, there was a span of 17 bases. CDR3 sequence (DNA): TGTGCCAGCAGCCGGACAGTACGGGGTCATGAGCAGTTCTTC. This encodes CASSRTVRGHEQFF.

In its sample, this clonotype ranks as medium-sized. Because this beta chain is a stray read in a library intended to capture alpha chains, its abundance should not be given much weight. The V gene is TRBV20-1, the J gene TRBJ1-5; tentative D call: TRBD1 (6 bases). This CDR3 is built from 13 residues. The V end lost 7 bases, the J end lost 0 bases, and 10 bases lay between the germline ends. Germline V gene sequence: CDR1 DFQATT, CDR2 SNEGSKA (reference sequence). Here the CDR3 reads CSGTTGSNQPQHF. CDR3 DNA sequence: TGCAGTGGGACGACAGGTAGCAATCAGCCCCAGCATTTT.

This clonotype was picked up many times. Little can be read into the size of this beta chain, an off-target read in a library designed for alpha chains. The chain has TRBV19 and TRBJ2-4; D gene uncertain. The CDR3 runs to 14 residues. V was shortened by 1 base and J by 6 bases, with 10 bases between the two germline ends. Looked up from germline, CDR1 is LNHDA and CDR2 is SQIVND (reference sequence). CDR3 sequence (DNA): TGTGCCAGTAGTATAGTTCTAGTAGGAAACATTCAGTACTTC. It specifies CASSIVLVGNIQYF.

About this clonotype: This beta chain is an unintended read in a library built for alpha chains; its size means little. The chain employs TRBV5-1 and TRBJ2-5; D remains ambiguous. This CDR3 region has 14 residues. V gave up 0 bases and J gave up 4 bases, with 10 bases separating them. Germline lookup yields CDR1 SGHRS and CDR2 YFSETQ. The CDR3 sequence: CASSLGSIVETQYF. Here the CDR3 DNA reads TGCGCCAGCAGCTTGGGAAGTATTGTAGAGACCCAGTACTTC.

In its sample, this clonotype ranks as medium-sized. A library made for alpha chains picked up this beta chain off target, so its size means little. V and J are TRBV6-1 and TRBJ2-7; D perhaps matches TRBD1 (6 bases). The length of the CDR3 is 15 residues. Germline V gives CDR1 MNHNS, CDR2 SASEGT. The V gene lost 8 bases and the J gene lost 0 bases, with 17 bases spanning the gap. CDR3 region: CASRTGQSISYEQYF. The CDR3 nucleotides read TGTGCCAGCCGAACCGGACAGTCGATCTCCTACGAGCAGTACTTC.

To note about this clonotype: This beta chain lies outside the target of a library built for alpha chains; its clone size means little. In DNA, the CDR3 is TGTGCCAGCCCGACCTGGACTAACGAGAACACCGGGGAGCTGTTTTTT. Protein sequence: CASPTWTNENTGELFF. The V and J genes are TRBV25-1 and TRBJ2-2; D is perhaps TRBD2 (6 bases). V was pared by 8 bases and J by 1 base, with 17 bases between. This CDR3 comprises 16 residues. Looked up from germline, CDR1 is MGHDK and CDR2 is SYGVNS.

This clonotype came up many times. For a library built for alpha chains, this beta chain is a stray read; little rests on its size. The V gene is TRBV28, the J gene TRBJ1-5; 7 bases are shared with TRBD1. Trimming at V came to 3 bases and at J to 5 bases, leaving 10 bases not matched to a gene. The germline gives CDR1 MDHEN, CDR2 SYDVKM. The CDR3 is 16 amino acids. CDR3 coding DNA: TGTGCCAGCAGTTTTCCCTACGACAGGGACTATCAGCCCCAGCATTTT. It codes for CASSFPYDRDYQPQHF.

Concerning this clonotype: This beta chain is an unintended read in a library built for alpha chains; its size means little. V usage is TRBV12-3 or TRBV12-4 and J usage is TRBJ1-5, with D possibly being TRBD1 (5 bases). Trimming took 0 bases from V and 6 from J, leaving 6 bases between them. The length of the CDR3 is 13 residues. This chain's CDR3 is CASSLAGGQPQHF. The CDR3, as DNA: TGTGCCAGCAGTTTAGCGGGGGGTCAGCCCCAGCATTTT.

This clonotype counts as medium-sized. This beta chain lies outside the target of a library built for alpha chains; its clone size means little. The chain links TRBV6-6 to TRBJ2-7; either TRBD1 or TRBD2 may supply D (5 bases each). CDR3 length: 14 residues. The V end lost 0 bases, the J end lost 5 bases, and 11 bases lay between the germline ends. CDR1 MNHNY and CDR2 SVGAGI come from the germline V gene (reference sequence). CDR3 protein: CASSYSLGDHEQYV. The DNA of the CDR3 is TGTGCCAGCAGTTACTCGTTAGGGGACCACGAGCAGTACGTC.

To note about this clonotype: This beta chain represents an off-target read in a library built for alpha chains; its size is of limited meaning. The CDR3 sequence is CASSVQDRGHEQYF. CDR3 nucleotides: TGTGCCAGCAGCGTACAGGATAGGGGCCACGAGCAGTACTTC. J is TRBJ2-7 and V is TRBV7-9; the D gene is possibly TRBD1 (5 bases). The CDR3 consists of 14 residues. Germline CDR1 is SEHNR and CDR2 is FQNEAQ (reference sequence). V lost 5 bases, J lost 5 bases, and 16 bases lay in between.

Regarding this clonotype: Within a library made for alpha chains, this beta chain is off target, and its count is uninformative. The chain links TRBV12-3 or TRBV12-4 to TRBJ2-1, with 15 bases lining up with TRBD2. V lost 2 bases to trimming and J lost 7 bases; unmatched junction nucleotides: 9. The CDR3 sequence is 18 residues long. The CDR3 protein is CASSLRGTSGRISNEQFF. CDR3 DNA: TGTGCCAGCAGTTTAAGGGGGACTAGCGGGAGGATCTCGAATGAGCAGTTCTTC.

In its sample, this clonotype ranks as medium-sized. This beta chain appears as a stray read in a library generated for alpha chains; its size is not informative. This chain joins TRBV2 and TRBJ1-2; tentative D call: TRBD1 (5 bases). Germline CDR1 is SNHLY and CDR2 is FYNNEI. V was shortened by 6 bases and J by 0 bases, with 8 bases between the two germline ends. CDR3 length: 13 residues. This CDR3 is CASRTAANYGYTF. DNA of the CDR3: TGTGCCAGCAGGACAGCTGCTAACTATGGCTACACCTTC.

This clonotype is deemed large. As an off-target read in a library built for alpha chains, this beta chain has a frequency of little significance. The chain links TRBV28 to TRBJ1-2; tentatively, D is TRBD1 (6 bases). Deletions cut 4 bases from V and 5 bases from J, with 20 bases between. The CDR3 sequence is 16 residues long. Germline CDR1 is MDHEN and CDR2 is SYDVKM. Here the CDR3 DNA reads TGTGCCAGCAGTTCGAGGAGGGGGGACCGGATTTATGGCTACACCTTC. Protein sequence: CASSSRRGDRIYGYTF.

A remark on this clonotype: This beta chain was picked up by a library intended for alpha chains and is off target, so its count carries little meaning. The CDR3 loop is CSVGGTGVTIQYF. The CDR3 DNA reads TGCAGCGTTGGAGGGACAGGGGTTACCATTCAGTACTTC. The rearrangement links TRBV29-1 to TRBJ2-4, with TRBD1 matching 10 bases. CDR1 and CDR2 (germline): SQVTM, ANQGSEA. The CDR3 consists of 13 residues. The V gene end was trimmed by 4 bases and the J gene end by 9 bases; junction bases not matched to a gene: 6.

This clonotype is medium-sized within its sample. This beta chain slipped into a library made for alpha chains as a stray read, so its size is not meaningful. The chain recombines TRBV27 with TRBJ1-6; D ambiguous. V lost 7 bases and J 6 bases, leaving 16 bases between the germline ends. The CDR3 is 15 residues long. Germline V gene lookup returns CDR1 MNHEY and CDR2 SMNVEV (reference sequence). The CDR3 sequence is CASTSLAGLNSPLHF. CDR3 nucleotides: TGTGCCAGCACCTCCCTGGCAGGACTTAATTCACCCCTCCACTTT.

This clonotype turned up a few times. Being off target in a library aimed at alpha chains, this beta chain has a size of little meaning. The rearrangement joins TRBV20-1 to TRBJ1-6; 8 bases fit TRBD1. This CDR3 is built from 16 residues. Germline V lookup: CDR1 DFQATT, CDR2 SNEGSKA (reference sequence). V lost 4 bases and J lost 3; bases outside the gene matches: 8. The CDR3 region has the DNA TGCAGTGCTACCCCTCAGGGGGCTGACTATAATTCACCCCTCCACTTT. Its translation: CSATPQGADYNSPLHF.

Concerning this clonotype itself: The library was built for alpha chains, so this beta chain is an off-target read and its size means little. The V call is TRBV7-2, the J call TRBJ1-1; no clear D. The germline V gene has CDR1 SGHTA and CDR2 FQGNSA. The germline V and J ends were trimmed by 5 bases and 1 base, with 8 bases remaining between them. The CDR3 totals 13 residues. The CDR3 bases are TGTGCCAGCAGCACACAAGAGAACACTGAAGCTTTCTTT. Its protein product is CASSTQENTEAFF.